The clone carrying this T cell receptor (beta chain) was picked up one time. This sample was included in a study of blood T cell repertoires in COVID-19. CDR3 size: 14 residues. CDR1 LNHDA and CDR2 SQIVND come from the germline V gene (reference sequence). V shed 6 bases and J 1 base; nucleotides not matched to a gene: 4. Repertoires were generated with immunoSEQ multiplex PCR, while TCRdb's copy carries only in-frame clones and drops some. The sample lists around 54,000 clones; around 91% were seen once. The sample was peripheral blood. This TCR derives from a human donor in a cohort sampled during active COVID-19. The chain joins TRBV19 to TRBJ2-3; TRBD2 agrees at 7 bases. CDR3 bases: TGTGCCAGTAGCAGGGCGGGAGGCACAGATACGCAGTATTTT. It codes for CASSRAGGTDTQYF.